Detailed here is one T cell receptor (beta chain). Its antigen is as yet unknown. Germline-derived CDR1 and CDR2 are MNHEY and SMNVEV (reference sequence). Trimming took off 7 bases at V and 0 bases at J, with 13 bases between the two ends. This CDR3 comprises 15 residues. The data originate from a study of chemoradiotherapy in HPV16-positive cancers. As for the study in general: Functional T-cell assays on two HPV16-positive patients' cells defined candidate HPV-specific clones and common TCR motifs. Study-level findings and limits: Non-HPV-specific T cells did not expand in tumors during treatment, whereas candidate HPV-specific clones and E7-related motifs did.

Profiled with immunoSEQ multiplex PCR; TCRdb holds only in-frame clones, not every one. The data hold about 35,000 clones, with about 90% observed a single time. J is TRBJ1-5 and V is TRBV27, with a weak D call TRBD1 (6 bases). This receptor was identified in a human donor with HPV-associated anogenital cancer. Sequencing was performed on blood, taken from a patient who underwent chemoradiotherapy. The CDR3 region has the DNA TGTGCCAGCAAACAGGGCGGATATAGCAATCAGCCCCAGCATTTT. Translated, it gives CASKQGGYSNQPQHF.